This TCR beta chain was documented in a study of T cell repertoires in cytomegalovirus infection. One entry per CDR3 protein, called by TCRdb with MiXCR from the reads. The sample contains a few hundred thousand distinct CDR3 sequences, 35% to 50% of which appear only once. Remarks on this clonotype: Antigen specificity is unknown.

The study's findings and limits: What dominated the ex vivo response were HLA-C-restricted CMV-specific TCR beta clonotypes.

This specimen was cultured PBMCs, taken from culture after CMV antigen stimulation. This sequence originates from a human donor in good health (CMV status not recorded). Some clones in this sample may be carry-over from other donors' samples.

The CDR3 is CASRDAGNTGELFF. The CDR3 DNA reads as TGTGCCAGCAGGGACGCGGGGAACACCGGGGAGCTGTTTTTT. The chain combines TRBV7-2 with TRBJ2-2; the D gene is possibly TRBD2 (5 bases). The CDR3 spans 14 residues. Germline CDR1 reads SGHTA; CDR2 reads FQGNSA. Trimming pared 6 bases from V and 1 base from J, leaving 9 bases between.